The rows below give T cell receptor beta chains drawn from one sample of a study of technical replicates of blood from a few donors. TCRdb keeps only in-frame clones here, not all; method: immunoSEQ multiplex PCR. The table shows 60,000 to 80,000 clones, with approximately 91% occurring only once. Sequences were obtained from PBMCs. The receptors stem from a human donor in good health. Some clones in this sample may be carry-over from other donors' samples. CDR3s include the opening cysteine and the closing phenylalanine or tryptophan. The order of the fields is CDR3 DNA, CDR3 protein, V gene, J gene, clone size, D gene. D genes are given only for firm matches. Expanded clones get a size class; other rows say once, few or many, or leave the size out.

DNA: TGTGCCCGCGGAGGACTAGCGGGAGGGTCGTTCTTC
CDR3: CARGGLAGGSFF
V: TRBV2
J: TRBJ2-1
size: NA
D: TRBD2

DNA: TGTGCCAGCAAAACAGGGGCTACCTACAATGAGCAGTTCTTC
CDR3: CASKTGATYNEQFF
V: TRBV7-2
J: TRBJ2-1
size: NA
D: TRBD1

DNA: TGCAGCGTTGATGAGGGCGGAACGGAGACCGGGGAGCTGTTTTTT
CDR3: CSVDEGGTETGELFF
V: TRBV29-1
J: TRBJ2-2
size: once
D: NA

DNA: TGTGCCAGCAGCTCCCGATCGGGGGTAGTTTGGGGTGAGCAGTTCTTC
CDR3: CASSSRSGVVWGEQFF
V: TRBV9
J: TRBJ2-1
size: NA
D: NA

DNA: TGTGCCAGCAGTGGGTCACAGGGGGCCCACGAGCAGTACTTC
CDR3: CASSGSQGAHEQYF
V: TRBV6-1
J: TRBJ2-7
size: NA
D: TRBD1

DNA: TGTGCCAGCCACTTTAGGGGACTGAATTCACCCCTCCACTTT
CDR3: CASHFRGLNSPLHF
V: TRBV2
J: TRBJ1-6
size: once
D: NA

DNA: TGCAGCGTTCGACAGGGGCCGGTCGGTGAGCAGTTCTTC
CDR3: CSVRQGPVGEQFF
V: TRBV29-1
J: TRBJ2-1
size: NA
D: TRBD1

DNA: TGTGCCAGCAGCTTACAGGGGTCACGCACTGAAGCTTTCTTT
CDR3: CASSLQGSRTEAFF
V: TRBV7-2
J: TRBJ1-1
size: NA
D: NA

DNA: TGCAGCGCAGAAACAGAGAGCTACGAGCAGTACTTC
CDR3: CSAETESYEQYF
V: TRBV29-1
J: TRBJ2-7
size: NA
D: NA

DNA: TGTGCCACCTCTCAGCGGGCCTCCGGCACAGATACGCAGTATTTT
CDR3: CATSQRASGTDTQYF
V: TRBV19
J: TRBJ2-3
size: NA
D: NA

DNA: TGTGCCAGCAGAGGGGTGCGCTATGGCTACACCTTC
CDR3: CASRGVRYGYTF
V: TRBV2
J: TRBJ1-2
size: NA
D: NA

DNA: TGCGCCAGCAGCCAAGCCTCGCCGGGACTAGGCGTCAGTGAGCAGTTCTTC
CDR3: CASSQASPGLGVSEQFF
V: TRBV4-1
J: TRBJ2-1
size: NA
D: TRBD2

DNA: TGCGCCAGCAGCTCCGAGGCAGGGGTAATACAAGAGACCCAGTACTTC
CDR3: CASSSEAGVIQETQYF
V: TRBV5-1
J: TRBJ2-5
size: NA
D: NA

DNA: TGCAGTGCGCGGACAGTCTATGGCTACACCTTC
CDR3: CSARTVYGYTF
V: TRBV20-1
J: TRBJ1-2
size: NA
D: NA

DNA: TGTGCCATCAGCCTAGACAGGATTCGAGGAGTTACTAATGAAAAACTGTTTTTT
CDR3: CAISLDRIRGVTNEKLFF
V: TRBV10-3
J: TRBJ1-4
size: NA
D: NA

DNA: TGTGCCAGCAGTGTAAAGGACAGCTTTAGGGGCGGGCAGTACTTC
CDR3: CASSVKDSFRGGQYF
V: TRBV25-1
J: TRBJ2-7
size: NA
D: NA

DNA: TGTGCCAGCAGCCCTAGGATGAGGGGAGGGGCAGAGACCCAGTACTTC
CDR3: CASSPRMRGGAETQYF
V: TRBV5-5
J: TRBJ2-5
size: NA
D: TRBD2

DNA: TGTGCCATCAGTGAGACTCCTTCCCTCCCGGGGGCCCAGCATTTT
CDR3: CAISETPSLPGAQHF
V: TRBV10-3
J: TRBJ1-5
size: NA
D: NA

DNA: TGTGCCAGTAGTATATCCAGCGCCAGCTCCTACGAGCAGTACTTC
CDR3: CASSISSASSYEQYF
V: TRBV19
J: TRBJ2-7
size: once
D: NA

DNA: TGTGCTGACCAGCTAGCTAACCCAGATACGCAGTATTTT
CDR3: CADQLANPDTQYF
V: TRBV6-1
J: TRBJ2-3
size: NA
D: NA

DNA: TGTGCCATCAGTGAACAGGTGGACTATGGCTACACCTTC
CDR3: CAISEQVDYGYTF
V: TRBV10-3
J: TRBJ1-2
size: NA
D: NA

DNA: TGTGCCAGCAGACCAACTAGCGGGACTACCGGGGAGCTGTTTTTT
CDR3: CASRPTSGTTGELFF
V: TRBV6-1
J: TRBJ2-2
size: NA
D: TRBD2

DNA: TGCGCCAGCAGTTATGACAGGGACTACGAGCAGTACTTC
CDR3: CASSYDRDYEQYF
V: TRBV5-1
J: TRBJ2-7
size: medium-sized
D: TRBD1

DNA: TGTGCCAGTGCCCTGGAGGGGGCCAGCACAGATACGCAGTATTTT
CDR3: CASALEGASTDTQYF
V: TRBV19
J: TRBJ2-3
size: NA
D: NA

DNA: TGTGCCAGCAGCTTCACAGGGCTCCAAGAGACCCAGTACTTC
CDR3: CASSFTGLQETQYF
V: TRBV5-8
J: TRBJ2-5
size: NA
D: NA

DNA: TGTGCCAGCAGCGTTACTCCCGACAGGGCTGGGGAGCTGTTTTTT
CDR3: CASSVTPDRAGELFF
V: TRBV9
J: TRBJ2-2
size: NA
D: TRBD1

DNA: TGTGCCAGCAGCTTCGAGACCGGGGGAGGAAACACCATATATTTT
CDR3: CASSFETGGGNTIYF
V: TRBV7-8
J: TRBJ1-3
size: NA
D: NA

DNA: TGTGCCAGTAGTATAGATGCAGGGGGAGATACGCAGTATTTT
CDR3: CASSIDAGGDTQYF
V: TRBV19
J: TRBJ2-3
size: NA
D: TRBD1

DNA: TGTGCCAGTAGTATAAGCCCGATTGCGAGCCCCACTGAAGCTTTCTTT
CDR3: CASSISPIASPTEAFF
V: TRBV19
J: TRBJ1-1
size: NA
D: NA

DNA: TGTGCCAGCAGTTGGACAGGGAACGGCTACGAGCAGTACTTC
CDR3: CASSWTGNGYEQYF
V: TRBV6-6
J: TRBJ2-7
size: NA
D: TRBD1

DNA: TGTGCCAGCAGCTTCCGGACTAGCGGGTTATACAATGAGCAGTTCTTC
CDR3: CASSFRTSGLYNEQFF
V: TRBV13
J: TRBJ2-1
size: NA
D: TRBD2

DNA: TGTGCCAGCAGCCGGGGACAGGGGCTTAGCTATGGCTACACCTTC
CDR3: CASSRGQGLSYGYTF
V: TRBV7-2
J: TRBJ1-2
size: NA
D: TRBD1

DNA: TGTGCCAGCAGCTCGACAGGGCACCGCGGGGAGCTGTTTTTT
CDR3: CASSSTGHRGELFF
V: TRBV7-7
J: TRBJ2-2
size: NA
D: TRBD1

DNA: TGTGCCATCAGTGAGTGGCAGGGGGCCCAAAACATTCAGTACTTC
CDR3: CAISEWQGAQNIQYF
V: TRBV10-3
J: TRBJ2-4
size: NA
D: TRBD1

DNA: TGTGCCAGCAGTTCCTCCAGTAGCACAGATACGCAGTATTTT
CDR3: CASSSSSSTDTQYF
V: TRBV6-4
J: TRBJ2-3
size: NA
D: NA

DNA: TGTGCCAGCAGCAAAGCGTGGAGCCTGCTAGCCATTCAGTACTTC
CDR3: CASSKAWSLLAIQYF
V: TRBV21-1
J: TRBJ2-4
size: NA
D: NA

DNA: TGTGCCACCAGCCGCGGGGGGGCCTATAGCACAGATACGCAGTATTTT
CDR3: CATSRGGAYSTDTQYF
V: TRBV15
J: TRBJ2-3
size: NA
D: TRBD2

DNA: TGCGCCAGCAGTTCCCCAGGGACAGGGGGCGCGAACTATGGCTACACCTTC
CDR3: CASSSPGTGGANYGYTF
V: TRBV5-1
J: TRBJ1-2
size: once
D: TRBD1

DNA: TGTGCCATCAGTGCATCAGGGGTTGGAAACACCATATATTTT
CDR3: CAISASGVGNTIYF
V: TRBV10-3
J: TRBJ1-3
size: NA
D: NA

DNA: TGTGCCAGTAGTCTTTCTGGAAACACCATATATTTT
CDR3: CASSLSGNTIYF
V: TRBV19
J: TRBJ1-3
size: NA
D: NA

DNA: TGTGCCAGCAGTTATAGGGAGATTGGGCAATTAGATGAGCAGTTCTTC
CDR3: CASSYREIGQLDEQFF
V: TRBV2
J: TRBJ2-1
size: once
D: NA

DNA: TGTGCCAGCAGCACAACTAGCGGGGACTACAATGAGCAGTTCTTC
CDR3: CASSTTSGDYNEQFF
V: TRBV5-6
J: TRBJ2-1
size: once
D: TRBD2

DNA: TGTGCCAGCAGATTACTAGCGGAGAGCAATGAGCAGTTCTTC
CDR3: CASRLLAESNEQFF
V: TRBV6-6
J: TRBJ2-1
size: NA
D: TRBD2

DNA: TGTGCCACCTGGGACAGACAGTGCTTTATAGAGACCCAGTACTTC
CDR3: CATWDRQCFIETQYF
V: TRBV7-4
J: TRBJ2-5
size: NA
D: TRBD1

DNA: TGTGCCAGCAGCTCCACTCAGGGCGGAGTCCGTACATCTGGTGAGCAGTTCTTC
CDR3: CASSSTQGGVRTSGEQFF
V: TRBV11-2
J: TRBJ2-1
size: NA
D: NA

DNA: TGTGCCAGCAGCTTGGTGTCTAGCGCCCGGGATACGCAGTATTTT
CDR3: CASSLVSSARDTQYF
V: TRBV5-4
J: TRBJ2-3
size: NA
D: NA

DNA: TGTGCCAGCAGCTATAAGTGGGGCCAGCCCCAGCATTTT
CDR3: CASSYKWGQPQHF
V: TRBV7-2
J: TRBJ1-5
size: NA
D: NA

DNA: TGTGCCAGCAGCTTTGAGGATCAGCCCCAGCATTTT
CDR3: CASSFEDQPQHF
V: TRBV7-8
J: TRBJ1-5
size: NA
D: NA

DNA: TGTGCCAGCAGCAACCCACCTAAGAACACTGAAGCTTTCTTT
CDR3: CASSNPPKNTEAFF
V: TRBV21-1
J: TRBJ1-1
size: NA
D: NA

DNA: TGTGCCACCAGCAGACCCGGGAGTGGGACGCAGTATTTT
CDR3: CATSRPGSGTQYF
V: TRBV15
J: TRBJ2-3
size: NA
D: NA

DNA: TGTGCCAGTAGTCCGCGGACAGGGCCGGGAAACACCATATATTTT
CDR3: CASSPRTGPGNTIYF
V: TRBV19
J: TRBJ1-3
size: NA
D: TRBD1

DNA: TGTGCCAGCAGCTTAAGAGGGAACAATCAGCCCCAGCATTTT
CDR3: CASSLRGNNQPQHF
V: TRBV7-2
J: TRBJ1-5
size: NA
D: NA

DNA: TGCGCCAGCAGCCAAGAGGTCAGGGGCAACACCGGGGAGCTGTTTTTT
CDR3: CASSQEVRGNTGELFF
V: TRBV4-3
J: TRBJ2-2
size: NA
D: NA

DNA: TGTGCCAGCAGTACAACTACAGGGGGCACCGGGGAGCTGTTTTTT
CDR3: CASSTTTGGTGELFF
V: TRBV2
J: TRBJ2-2
size: NA
D: TRBD1

DNA: TGTGCCAGCGGGGCTACACCTATTCACACCGGGGAGCTGTTTTTT
CDR3: CASGATPIHTGELFF
V: TRBV6-6
J: TRBJ2-2
size: NA
D: NA